A selection of T cell receptor beta chains follows, all from one sample in a study of blood T cell repertoires in COVID-19. This table comes from immunoSEQ multiplex PCR, and its TCRdb copy is limited to in-frame clones, with some not included. The sample consists of under 350,000 clones, 80% to 90% of them appearing once. Sample: PBMCs or T cells enriched from blood (not recorded which). Source of these receptors: a woman between 35 and 50 years old with acute COVID-19. Both conserved end residues are part of each CDR3. Each record gives: clone size, V gene, D gene, J gene, CDR3 protein, CDR3 DNA. D genes are given only for firm matches. Size values are once, few and many counts, or a class for expanded clones, and some rows have none.

abundance: -; v_gene: TRBV7-9; d_gene: -; j_gene: TRBJ2-3; CDR3aa: CASSRTISGTDTQYF; CDR3nt: TGTGCCAGCAGCAGGACTATATCCGGCACAGATACGCAGTATTTT
abundance: -; v_gene: TRBV28; d_gene: TRBD1; j_gene: TRBJ1-1; CDR3aa: CASSPGQGAWNTEAFF; CDR3nt: TGTGCCAGCAGTCCTGGACAGGGCGCATGGAACACTGAAGCTTTCTTT
abundance: -; v_gene: TRBV2; d_gene: TRBD1; j_gene: TRBJ1-2; CDR3aa: CASSSGGKDYGYTF; CDR3nt: TGTGCCAGCAGTTCAGGGGGTAAGGACTATGGCTACACCTTC
abundance: -; v_gene: TRBV4-2; d_gene: TRBD1; j_gene: TRBJ1-3; CDR3aa: CASSQDTSGQLGNTIYF; CDR3nt: TGTGCCAGCAGCCAAGATACGTCGGGACAGCTTGGAAACACCATATATTTT
abundance: -; v_gene: TRBV25-1; d_gene: -; j_gene: TRBJ2-1; CDR3aa: CASSSGALPIYNEQFF; CDR3nt: TGTGCCAGCAGTTCTGGGGCTCTGCCAATTTACAATGAGCAGTTCTTC
abundance: -; v_gene: TRBV3-1/TRBV3-2; d_gene: TRBD1; j_gene: TRBJ1-3; CDR3aa: CASSQRAAGGWNTIYF; CDR3nt: TGTGCCAGCAGCCAAAGGGCCGCAGGGGGCTGGAACACCATATATTTT
abundance: -; v_gene: TRBV9; d_gene: TRBD1; j_gene: TRBJ2-2; CDR3aa: CASSVFSQGSGELFF; CDR3nt: TGTGCCAGCAGCGTATTTTCACAGGGGTCCGGGGAGCTGTTTTTT
abundance: few; v_gene: TRBV5-1; d_gene: -; j_gene: TRBJ1-2; CDR3aa: CASSLGSIGANYGYTF; CDR3nt: TGCGCCAGCAGCTTGGGTTCAATCGGGGCTAACTATGGCTACACCTTC
abundance: -; v_gene: TRBV5-1; d_gene: TRBD2; j_gene: TRBJ2-3; CDR3aa: CASRLAGYTDTQYF; CDR3nt: TGCGCCAGTAGACTAGCGGGATACACAGATACGCAGTATTTT
abundance: -; v_gene: TRBV27; d_gene: -; j_gene: TRBJ1-4; CDR3aa: CASSFRPTGGEKLFF; CDR3nt: TGTGCCAGCAGTTTTAGGCCCACGGGAGGTGAAAAACTGTTTTTT
abundance: -; v_gene: TRBV27; d_gene: TRBD1; j_gene: TRBJ2-7; CDR3aa: CASSRPGQGPYEQYF; CDR3nt: TGTGCCAGCAGCCGTCCGGGACAGGGGCCCTACGAGCAGTACTTC
abundance: -; v_gene: TRBV10-3; d_gene: TRBD2; j_gene: TRBJ2-1; CDR3aa: CAISRGGSSYNEQFF; CDR3nt: TGTGCCATCAGTCGGGGCGGGAGCTCCTACAATGAGCAGTTCTTC
abundance: once; v_gene: TRBV4-2; d_gene: -; j_gene: TRBJ1-1; CDR3aa: CASSVEQALAIMNTEAFF; CDR3nt: TGTGCCAGCAGCGTAGAGCAGGCCCTTGCCATTATGAACACTGAAGCTTTCTTT
abundance: few; v_gene: TRBV7-2; d_gene: TRBD1; j_gene: TRBJ1-5; CDR3aa: CASSLERGLNQPQHF; CDR3nt: TGTGCCAGCAGCTTAGAGAGGGGGCTCAATCAGCCCCAGCATTTT
abundance: -; v_gene: TRBV4-3; d_gene: TRBD2; j_gene: TRBJ2-3; CDR3aa: CASSQDYTSGGPRGDTQYF; CDR3nt: TGCGCCAGCAGCCAAGATTATACTAGCGGGGGCCCCCGGGGAGATACGCAGTATTTT
abundance: -; v_gene: TRBV4-1; d_gene: TRBD1; j_gene: TRBJ1-5; CDR3aa: CASSQAGQGAEPQHF; CDR3nt: TGCGCCAGCAGCCAAGCGGGCCAGGGGGCTGAGCCCCAGCATTTT
abundance: -; v_gene: TRBV27; d_gene: TRBD1; j_gene: TRBJ2-7; CDR3aa: CASSFATGVRYEQYF; CDR3nt: TGTGCCAGCAGTTTTGCGACAGGGGTAAGGTACGAGCAGTACTTC
abundance: -; v_gene: TRBV9; d_gene: TRBD2; j_gene: TRBJ2-3; CDR3aa: CASSLGVAGPDTQYF; CDR3nt: TGTGCCAGCAGCTTGGGGGTAGCGGGGCCAGATACGCAGTATTTT
abundance: -; v_gene: TRBV4-2; d_gene: TRBD1; j_gene: TRBJ1-1; CDR3aa: CASSQHIIGGQAPIGQGTEAFF; CDR3nt: TGTGCCAGCAGCCAACATATTATTGGGGGACAGGCTCCGATCGGACAAGGCACTGAAGCTTTCTTT
abundance: once; v_gene: TRBV2; d_gene: -; j_gene: TRBJ1-1; CDR3aa: CASTPDSLNTEAFF; CDR3nt: TGTGCCAGCACTCCGGACAGTCTGAACACTGAAGCTTTCTTT
abundance: -; v_gene: TRBV6-5; d_gene: -; j_gene: TRBJ1-1; CDR3aa: CASKPPGGTEAFF; CDR3nt: TGTGCCAGCAAGCCGCCGGGAGGGACTGAAGCTTTCTTT
abundance: -; v_gene: TRBV5-1; d_gene: TRBD2; j_gene: TRBJ2-7; CDR3aa: CASSDRQRGVYEQYF; CDR3nt: TGCGCCAGCAGCGATCGCCAGCGGGGGGTCTACGAGCAGTACTTC